What follows are 13 T cell receptor beta chains derived from one specimen sequenced in a study of CD8 T cells in ankylosing spondylitis. These receptors' antigens are unknown. Study results and caveats: There was a TCR beta motif, made of several highly homologous variants, that appeared characteristic of ankylosing spondylitis blood.

From the 5' RACE reads, TCRdb called clonotypes with MiXCR, one entry per CDR3 protein. The data show roughly 370,000 distinct CDR3 sequences, with 20% to 25% seen just once and approximately 16% held by the top ten. Material for sequencing was blood, either unsorted or a sorted T cell fraction (not recorded which). The origin of the receptors is a male donor with ankylosing spondylitis.

The genes are TRBV6-2 or TRBV6-3 and TRBJ1-1; D is unclear. The CDR3 sequence is 11 residues long. Per the germline V gene, CDR1 is MNHEY and CDR2 is SVGEGT. Deletions cut 2 bases from V and 6 bases from J, with 4 bases between. The CDR3 DNA reads as TGTGCCAGCAGTTACGCGGCTGAAGCTTTCTTT. Its translation: CASSYAAEAFF.

The V and J genes are TRBV20-1 and TRBJ2-5, with 8 bases matching TRBD2. CDR3 length: 14 residues. Germline CDR1 is DFQATT and CDR2 is SNEGSKA (reference sequence). Trimming removed 5 bases from V and 5 bases from J; junction bases left unmatched: 10. CDR3 DNA: TGCAGTGCTGGCGGCGTAGCGGGAAAGGAGACCCAGTACTTC. It specifies CSAGGVAGKETQYF.

This chain joins TRBV19 and TRBJ2-5, with 7 bases aligning to TRBD2. J gave up 7 bases and V 3 bases, and 23 bases lay outside the gene matches. Germline values: CDR1 LNHDA, CDR2 SQIVND (reference sequence). CDR3 size: 19 residues. This chain's CDR3 is CASSIGVGLSGRLYGTQYF. Here the CDR3 DNA reads TGTGCCAGTAGTATCGGGGTGGGGCTTAGCGGGCGACTATACGGGACCCAGTACTTC.

V and J are TRBV11-2 and TRBJ2-5; tentatively, D is TRBD1 (6 bases). CDR1 is SGHAT, CDR2 FQNNGV, per germline. The CDR3 runs to 16 residues. Trimming shortened V by 5 bases and J by 2 bases, and 18 bases separated the two germline ends. Here the CDR3 DNA reads TGTGCCAGCAGCCTGCGCCGCGACAGGACGCAAGAGACCCAGTACTTC. Its protein is CASSLRRDRTQETQYF.

The gene calls are TRBV2 and TRBJ2-5; D possibly corresponds to TRBD1 (6 bases). This CDR3 has 14 amino acids. The V end was cut by 5 bases, the J end by 5 bases, with 15 bases between. Germline V gene sequence: CDR1 SNHLY, CDR2 FYNNEI. The CDR3 loop is CASSKQGQGETQYF. The CDR3 bases are TGTGCCAGCAGTAAACAGGGTCAGGGGGAGACCCAGTACTTC.

The chain combines TRBV9 with TRBJ2-7; 13 positions agree with TRBD2. The V and J ends lost 4 bases and 4 bases, in that order; junction bases with no gene match: 8. The CDR3 is made up of 16 amino acids. Germline V gene sequence: CDR1 SGDLS, CDR2 YYNGEE. Written as DNA, the CDR3 is TGTGCCAGCAGCCCTCCAGGACTAGCGGGAGCTTACGAGCAGTACTTC. Its translation is CASSPPGLAGAYEQYF.

The CDR3 DNA follows: TGTGCCAGCATCTTACTGACTGCCCATGAGCAGTTCTTC. This translates into CASILLTAHEQFF. The chain combines TRBV3-1 with TRBJ2-1; the D is unclear. The CDR3 length is 13 residues. Trimming shortened V by 7 bases and J by 8 bases, and 15 bases separated the two germline ends. CDR1 and CDR2 (germline): LGHDT, YNNKEL (reference sequence).

This clonotype has only a few counts. This chain connects TRBV29-1 to TRBJ2-3, with a weak D call TRBD2 (6 bases). There are 13 residues in the CDR3. The V end lost 3 bases, the J end lost 4 bases, and 11 bases lay between the germline ends. Germline CDR1 reads SQVTM; CDR2 reads ANQGSEA. The CDR3: CSVEKAGPDTQYF. For the CDR3, the DNA is TGCAGCGTTGAGAAGGCGGGGCCAGATACGCAGTATTTT.

This clonotype has a handful of counts. The chain has TRBV29-1 and TRBJ2-2; weak D call: TRBD2 (6 bases). The CDR3 has 14 amino acids. Trimming took 5 bases from V and 4 from J, leaving 14 bases between them. Per the germline V gene, CDR1 is SQVTM and CDR2 is ANQGSEA. In DNA, the CDR3 is TGCAGCGTTATCGGGCCCGGGGGCACCGGGGAGCTGTTTTTT. This sequence encodes CSVIGPGGTGELFF.

This clonotype has at least ten counts. The J gene is TRBJ2-5, the V gene TRBV20-1; 10 bases map to TRBD2. CDR3 size: 14 residues. The trim removed 3 bases at V and 3 bases at J, leaving 4 bases unmatched. Per germline, CDR1 DFQATT and CDR2 SNEGSKA (reference sequence). The CDR3 is CSASLAGVEETQYF. In nucleotides, the CDR3 is TGCAGTGCTAGCCTAGCGGGAGTGGAAGAGACCCAGTACTTC.

This clonotype was found once. The germline gene is not matched at one end of the junction; a read error may be the cause. The chain has TRBV12-3 or TRBV12-4 and TRBJ1-6; D might be TRBD1 (6 bases). This CDR3 has 15 amino acids. The CDR3 region is CASNLGGGEGSPLHF. CDR3 bases: TGTGCCAGCAATTTAGGCGGGGGCGAGGGTTCACCCCTCCACTTT.

The V gene is TRBV20-1, the J gene TRBJ1-1; no clear D gene. Per the germline V gene, CDR1 is DFQATT and CDR2 is SNEGSKA (reference sequence). CDR3 length: 14 amino acids. Trimming removed 6 bases at V and 1 base at J, with 15 bases between. The CDR3 loop reads CSAIPDAGNTEAFF. CDR3 sequence (DNA): TGCAGTGCCATCCCGGACGCCGGGAACACTGAAGCTTTCTTT.

The gene calls are TRBV5-4 and TRBJ1-1; tentative D call: TRBD1 (5 bases). The CDR3 is 16 amino acids. The V gene lost 3 bases and the J gene lost 2 bases, with 17 bases spanning the gap. Germline loops: CDR1 SGHNT, CDR2 YYREEE (reference sequence). The CDR3 DNA reads TGTGCCAGCAGCTCCCGGTGGGGCTACGGTAACACTGAAGCTTTCTTT. It translates to CASSSRWGYGNTEAFF.